Listed below are T cell receptor beta chains from one sample, sequenced in a study of memory CD4+ T cells and cytomegalovirus serostatus. This table comes from immunoSEQ multiplex PCR, and its TCRdb copy is limited to in-frame clones, with some not included. In the table there are some 58,000 clones, roughly three quarters of which are singletons. Sequencing was carried out using memory CD4+ T cells from blood. Every receptor here comes from an adult in good health and CMV-seronegative. Both conserved end residues are part of each CDR3. D genes are given only for firm matches. A row's size may be missing; if present it is once, few, many or a size class.

cdr3_aa,cdr3_nt,v_call,j_call,clone_size,d_call
CASSLAGTSSRGYTF,TGTGCCAGCAGTTTAGCGGGGACCTCATCAAGAGGCTACACCTTC,TRBV28,TRBJ1-2,once,.
CASSFLGLNTEAFF,TGTGCCAGCAGCTTCTTGGGCCTGAACACTGAAGCTTTCTTT,TRBV5-4,TRBJ1-1,many,.
CASSRDSRRETQYF,TGTGCCAGCAGTCGGGACAGCCGACGGGAGACCCAGTACTTC,TRBV14,TRBJ2-5,.,TRBD1
CASSLGTSRGNEQFF,TGTGCCAGCAGCCTCGGGACTAGCAGGGGCAATGAGCAGTTCTTC,TRBV4-2,TRBJ2-1,.,TRBD2
CASALRGYNEQFF,TGTGCCAGTGCGCTCCGGGGATACAATGAGCAGTTCTTC,TRBV19,TRBJ2-1,few,.
CASRRQRTNEKLFF,TGTGCCAGCAGGAGACAGCGCACTAATGAAAAACTGTTTTTT,TRBV6-1,TRBJ1-4,.,.
CSVGTGRKLFF,TGCAGCGTAGGGACAGGGCGAAAACTGTTTTTT,TRBV29-1,TRBJ1-4,.,TRBD1
CAISESTVEAFF,TGTGCCATCAGTGAGTCTACAGTTGAAGCTTTCTTT,TRBV10-3,TRBJ1-1,.,.
CASRPDSGRFETQYF,TGTGCCAGCAGACCCGATAGCGGGAGATTTGAGACCCAGTACTTC,TRBV28,TRBJ2-5,.,TRBD2
CAWSLGSLEQYF,TGTGCCTGGAGCCTAGGATCCCTCGAGCAGTACTTC,TRBV30,TRBJ2-7,.,.
CASRAKLYGYTF,TGTGCCAGCAGGGCAAAGCTCTATGGCTACACCTTC,TRBV2,TRBJ1-2,.,.
CASSQSSPGQASFF,TGTGCCAGCAGCCAGTCGTCTCCGGGACAGGCATCTTTCTTT,TRBV14,TRBJ1-1,once,TRBD1
CASSLDPGVNEQYF,TGTGCCAGCAGCTTAGATCCGGGAGTTAACGAGCAGTACTTC,TRBV7-8,TRBJ2-7,.,.
CASSPNGGTGSISGNTIYF,TGTGCCAGCAGTCCTAACGGGGGGACAGGGTCTATCTCTGGAAACACCATATATTTT,TRBV7-8,TRBJ1-3,.,TRBD1
CASSPGQGAAGNTIYF,TGTGCCAGCTCACCGGGGCAGGGGGCTGCTGGAAACACCATATATTTT,TRBV18,TRBJ1-3,.,TRBD1
CASRGQGINQPQHF,TGTGCCAGCAGAGGACAGGGAATCAATCAGCCCCAGCATTTT,TRBV6-1,TRBJ1-5,.,TRBD1
CASSLRGAGYTF,TGTGCCAGCAGCTTGAGAGGGGCGGGCTACACCTTC,TRBV5-6,TRBJ1-2,.,.
CASSLVGGRAGEQYF,TGTGCCAGCAGCTTAGTAGGCGGGAGGGCCGGGGAGCAGTACTTC,TRBV7-2,TRBJ2-7,.,TRBD2
CASSQGMKLISYNEQFF,TGCGCCAGCAGCCAAGGGATGAAGTTAATCTCCTACAATGAGCAGTTCTTC,TRBV4-1,TRBJ2-1,.,.
CASSHRSSNEKLFF,TGTGCCAGCAGCCACCGATCGAGTAATGAAAAACTGTTTTTT,TRBV11-2,TRBJ1-4,.,.
CASSLEVNEQFF,TGCGCCAGCAGCTTGGAGGTCAATGAGCAGTTCTTC,TRBV5-1,TRBJ2-1,.,.